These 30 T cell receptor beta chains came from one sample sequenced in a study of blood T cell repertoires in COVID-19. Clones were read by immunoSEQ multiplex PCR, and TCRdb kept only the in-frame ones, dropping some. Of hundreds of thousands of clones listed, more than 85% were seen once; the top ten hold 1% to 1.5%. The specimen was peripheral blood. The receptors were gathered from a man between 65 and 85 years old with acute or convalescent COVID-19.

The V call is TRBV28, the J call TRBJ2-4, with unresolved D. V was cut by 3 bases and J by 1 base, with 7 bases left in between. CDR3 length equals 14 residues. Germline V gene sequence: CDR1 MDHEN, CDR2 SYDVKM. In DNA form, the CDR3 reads TGTGCCAGCAGTTTGGCCGGGGCCAAAAACATTCAGTACTTC. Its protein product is CASSLAGAKNIQYF.

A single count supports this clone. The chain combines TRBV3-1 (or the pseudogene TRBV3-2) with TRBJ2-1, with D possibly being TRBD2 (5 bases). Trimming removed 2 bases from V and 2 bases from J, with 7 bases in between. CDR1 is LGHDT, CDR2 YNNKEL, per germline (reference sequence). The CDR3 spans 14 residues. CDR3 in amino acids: CASSQTGTYNEQFF. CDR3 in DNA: TGTGCCAGCAGCCAAACGGGGACCTACAATGAGCAGTTCTTC.

The CDR3 DNA sequence: TGTGCCACCAGTGATTTCGGAGGGGGCGGCTACACCTTC. Translated, it gives CATSDFGGGGYTF. The chain couples TRBV24-1 to TRBJ1-2; 7 bases line up with TRBD1. Germline CDR1 KGHDR, CDR2 SFDVKD. This CDR3 region has 13 residues. Germline trimming cut 1 base from V and 8 bases from J; bases unmatched to any gene: 3.

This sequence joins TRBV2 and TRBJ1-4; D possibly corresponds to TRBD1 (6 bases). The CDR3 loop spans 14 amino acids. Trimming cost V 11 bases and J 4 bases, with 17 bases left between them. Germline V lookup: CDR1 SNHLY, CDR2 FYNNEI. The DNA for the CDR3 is TGTGCCGGAAACAGGGAGGGATATAATGAAAAACTGTTTTTT. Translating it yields CAGNREGYNEKLFF. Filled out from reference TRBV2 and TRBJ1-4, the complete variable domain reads EPEVTQTPSHQVTQMGQEVILRCVPISNHLYFYWYRQILGQKVEFLVSFYNNEISEKSEIFDDQFSVERPDGSNFTLKIRSTKLEDSAMYFCAGNREGYNEKLFFGSGTQLSVL.

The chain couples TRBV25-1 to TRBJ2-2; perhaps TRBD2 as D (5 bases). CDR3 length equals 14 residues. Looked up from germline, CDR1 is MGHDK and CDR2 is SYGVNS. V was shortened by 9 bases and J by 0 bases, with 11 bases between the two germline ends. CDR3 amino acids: CASSGSPNTGELFF. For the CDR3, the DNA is TGTGCCAGTTCGGGGTCCCCGAACACCGGGGAGCTGTTTTTT. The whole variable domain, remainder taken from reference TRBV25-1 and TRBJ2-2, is EADIYQTPRYLVIGTGKKITLECSQTMGHDKMYWYQQDPGMELHLIHYSYGVNSTEKGDLSSESTVSRIRTEHFPLTLESARPSHTSQYLCASSGSPNTGELFFGEGSRLTVL.

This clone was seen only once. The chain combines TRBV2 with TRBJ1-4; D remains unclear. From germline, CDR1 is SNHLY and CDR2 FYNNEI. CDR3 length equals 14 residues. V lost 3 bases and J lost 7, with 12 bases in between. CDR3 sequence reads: CASSDRGLSEKLFF. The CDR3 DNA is TGTGCCAGCAGTGATCGGGGATTAAGTGAAAAACTGTTTTTT.

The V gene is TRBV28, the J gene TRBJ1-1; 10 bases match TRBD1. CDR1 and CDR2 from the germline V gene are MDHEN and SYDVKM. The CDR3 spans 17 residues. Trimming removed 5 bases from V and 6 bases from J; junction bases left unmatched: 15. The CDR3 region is CASSPLPGQGKVPEAFF. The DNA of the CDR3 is TGTGCCAGCAGTCCACTCCCGGGACAGGGGAAAGTCCCTGAAGCTTTCTTT.

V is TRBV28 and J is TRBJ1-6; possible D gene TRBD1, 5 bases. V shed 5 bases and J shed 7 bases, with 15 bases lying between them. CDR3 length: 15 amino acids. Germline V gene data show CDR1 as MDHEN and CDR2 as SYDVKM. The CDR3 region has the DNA TGTGCCAGCAGTCCGACTGGGGGGGGAAATTCACCCCTCCACTTT. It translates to CASSPTGGGNSPLHF.

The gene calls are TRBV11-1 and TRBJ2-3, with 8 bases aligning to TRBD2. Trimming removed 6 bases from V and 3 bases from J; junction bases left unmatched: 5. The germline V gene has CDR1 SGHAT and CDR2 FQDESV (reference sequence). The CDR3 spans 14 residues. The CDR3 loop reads CASSPRGGTDTQYF. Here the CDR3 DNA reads TGTGCCAGCAGTCCTCGGGGGGGGACAGATACGCAGTATTTT.

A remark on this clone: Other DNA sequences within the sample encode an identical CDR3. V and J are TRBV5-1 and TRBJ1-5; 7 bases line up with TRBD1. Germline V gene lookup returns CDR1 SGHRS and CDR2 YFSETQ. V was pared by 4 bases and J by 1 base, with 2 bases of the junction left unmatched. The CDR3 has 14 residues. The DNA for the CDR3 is TGCGCCAGCAGCCCGGGACAGAGCAATCAGCCCCAGCATTTT. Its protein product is CASSPGQSNQPQHF. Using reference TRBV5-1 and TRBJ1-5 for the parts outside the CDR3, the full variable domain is KAGVTQTPRYLIKTRGQQVTLSCSPISGHRSVSWYQQTPGQGLQFLFEYFSETQRNKGNFPGRFSGRQFSNSRSEMNVSTLELGDSALYLCASSPGQSNQPQHFGDGTRLSIL.

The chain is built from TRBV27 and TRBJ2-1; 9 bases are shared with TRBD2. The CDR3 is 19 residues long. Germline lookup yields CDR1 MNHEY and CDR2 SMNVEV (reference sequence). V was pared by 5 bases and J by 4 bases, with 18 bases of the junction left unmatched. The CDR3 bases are TGTGCCAGCAGTCCAATCCTCCCCCTAGCGGGACCCCCATACAATGAGCAGTTCTTC. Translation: CASSPILPLAGPPYNEQFF.

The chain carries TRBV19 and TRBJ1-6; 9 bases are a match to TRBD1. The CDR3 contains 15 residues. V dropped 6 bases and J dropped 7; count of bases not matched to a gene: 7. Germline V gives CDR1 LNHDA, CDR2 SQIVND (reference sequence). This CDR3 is CASSLTDRGNSPLHF. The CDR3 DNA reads TGTGCCAGTAGCCTTACGGACAGGGGCAATTCACCCCTCCACTTT.

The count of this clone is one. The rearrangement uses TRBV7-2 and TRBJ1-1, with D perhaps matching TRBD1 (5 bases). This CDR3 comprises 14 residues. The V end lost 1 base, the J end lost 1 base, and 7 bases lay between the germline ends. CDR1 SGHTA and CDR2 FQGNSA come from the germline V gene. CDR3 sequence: CASSLGTGNTEAFF. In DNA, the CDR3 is TGTGCCAGCAGCTTAGGTACAGGGAACACTGAAGCTTTCTTT.

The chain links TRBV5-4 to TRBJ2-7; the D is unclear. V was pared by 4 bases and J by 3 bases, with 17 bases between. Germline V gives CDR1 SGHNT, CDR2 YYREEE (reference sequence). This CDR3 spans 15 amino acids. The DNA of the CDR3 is TGTGCCAGCAGCCCCGGAGACCAGACTCTCTACGAGCAGTACTTC. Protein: CASSPGDQTLYEQYF.

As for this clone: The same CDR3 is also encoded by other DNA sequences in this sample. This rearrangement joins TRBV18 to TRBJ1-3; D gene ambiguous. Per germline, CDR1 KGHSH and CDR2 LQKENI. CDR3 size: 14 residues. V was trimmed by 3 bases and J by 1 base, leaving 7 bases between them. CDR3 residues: CASSPENSGNTIYF. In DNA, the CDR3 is TGTGCCAGCTCACCGGAGAATTCTGGAAACACCATATATTTT.

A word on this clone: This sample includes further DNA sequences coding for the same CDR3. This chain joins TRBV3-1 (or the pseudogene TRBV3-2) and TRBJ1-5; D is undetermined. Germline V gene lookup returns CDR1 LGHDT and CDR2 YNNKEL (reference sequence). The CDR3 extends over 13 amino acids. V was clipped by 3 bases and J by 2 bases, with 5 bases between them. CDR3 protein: CASSQGGNQPQHF. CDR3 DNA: TGTGCCAGCAGCCAGGGAGGCAATCAGCCCCAGCATTTT.

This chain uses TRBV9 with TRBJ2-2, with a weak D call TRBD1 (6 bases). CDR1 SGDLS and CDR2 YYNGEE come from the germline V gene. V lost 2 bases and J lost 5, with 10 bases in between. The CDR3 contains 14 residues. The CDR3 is CASSVDSRTGELFF. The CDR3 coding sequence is TGTGCCAGCAGCGTGGACAGTCGGACCGGGGAGCTGTTTTTT.

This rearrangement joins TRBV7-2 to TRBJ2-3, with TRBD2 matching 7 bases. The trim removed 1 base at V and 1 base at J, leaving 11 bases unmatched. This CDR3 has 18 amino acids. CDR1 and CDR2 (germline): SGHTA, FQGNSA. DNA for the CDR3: TGTGCCAGCAGCTTAGAGTTTCGGGGAGGGCGGGGCACAGATACGCAGTATTTT. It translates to CASSLEFRGGRGTDTQYF.

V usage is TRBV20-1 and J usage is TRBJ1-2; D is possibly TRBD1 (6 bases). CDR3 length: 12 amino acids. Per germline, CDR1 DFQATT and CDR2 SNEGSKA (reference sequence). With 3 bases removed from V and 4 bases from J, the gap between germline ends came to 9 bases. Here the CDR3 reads CSASQGSYGYTF. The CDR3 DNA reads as TGCAGTGCTAGTCAGGGGAGCTATGGCTACACCTTC.

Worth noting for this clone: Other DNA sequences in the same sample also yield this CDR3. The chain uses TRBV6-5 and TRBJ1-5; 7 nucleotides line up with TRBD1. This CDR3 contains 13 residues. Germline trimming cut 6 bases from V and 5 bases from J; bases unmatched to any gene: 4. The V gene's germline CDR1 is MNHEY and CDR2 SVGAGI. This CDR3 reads CASSPDRDQPQHF. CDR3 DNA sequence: TGTGCCAGCAGCCCCGACAGGGATCAGCCCCAGCATTTT.

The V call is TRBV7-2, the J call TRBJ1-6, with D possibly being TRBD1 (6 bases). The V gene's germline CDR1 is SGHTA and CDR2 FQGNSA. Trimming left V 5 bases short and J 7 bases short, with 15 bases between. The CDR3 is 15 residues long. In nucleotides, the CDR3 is TGTGCCAGCAGCCTCTATGGGCAGGGGAATTCACCCCTCCACTTT. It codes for CASSLYGQGNSPLHF.

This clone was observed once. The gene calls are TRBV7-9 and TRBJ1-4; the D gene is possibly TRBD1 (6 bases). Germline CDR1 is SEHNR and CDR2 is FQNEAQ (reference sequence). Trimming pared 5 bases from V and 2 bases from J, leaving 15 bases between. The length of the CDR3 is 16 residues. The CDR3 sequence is CASSLPGTRTNEKLFF. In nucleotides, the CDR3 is TGTGCCAGCAGCCTTCCCGGGACAAGGACTAATGAAAAACTGTTTTTT.

The CDR3 DNA is TGCGCCAGCAGCTTGGAGGTAGCGGGAGCCTACGAGCAGTACTTC. This gives the protein CASSLEVAGAYEQYF. The J gene is TRBJ2-7, the V gene TRBV5-1, with TRBD2 identical over 9 bases. V was clipped by 0 bases and J by 2 bases; unmatched bases: 3. Germline-derived CDR1 and CDR2 are SGHRS and YFSETQ. The CDR3 covers 15 residues. Looking up the rest from reference TRBV5-1 and TRBJ2-7 gives the full variable domain: KAGVTQTPRYLIKTRGQQVTLSCSPISGHRSVSWYQQTPGQGLQFLFEYFSETQRNKGNFPGRFSGRQFSNSRSEMNVSTLELGDSALYLCASSLEVAGAYEQYFGPGTRLTVT.

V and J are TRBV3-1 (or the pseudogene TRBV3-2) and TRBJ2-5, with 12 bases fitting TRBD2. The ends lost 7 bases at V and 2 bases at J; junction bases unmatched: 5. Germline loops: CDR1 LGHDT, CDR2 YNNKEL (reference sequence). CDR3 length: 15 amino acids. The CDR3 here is CASTTSGGPQETQYF. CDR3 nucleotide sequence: TGTGCCAGCACGACTAGCGGGGGACCTCAAGAGACCCAGTACTTC.

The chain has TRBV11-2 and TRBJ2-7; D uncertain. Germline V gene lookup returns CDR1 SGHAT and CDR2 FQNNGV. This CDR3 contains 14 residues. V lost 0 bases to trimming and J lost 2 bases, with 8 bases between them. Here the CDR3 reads CASSLDTVTYEQYF. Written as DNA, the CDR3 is TGTGCCAGCAGCTTAGACACAGTCACCTACGAGCAGTACTTC.

The CDR3 region is CASSIMGGSETQYF. The CDR3 bases are TGTGCCAGTAGTATAATGGGGGGGAGCGAGACCCAGTACTTC. V is TRBV19 and J is TRBJ2-5, with 7 bases fitting TRBD2. Per germline, CDR1 LNHDA and CDR2 SQIVND (reference sequence). The CDR3 is 14 residues long. Trimming removed 2 bases from V and 5 bases from J; junction bases left unmatched: 5.

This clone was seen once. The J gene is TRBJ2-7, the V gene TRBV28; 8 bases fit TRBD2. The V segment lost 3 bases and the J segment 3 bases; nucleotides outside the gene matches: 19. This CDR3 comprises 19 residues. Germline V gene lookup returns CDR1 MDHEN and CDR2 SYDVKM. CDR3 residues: CASSFTIPRQRETYYEQYF. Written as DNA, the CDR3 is TGTGCCAGCAGTTTTACGATTCCCCGCCAGCGGGAGACCTACTACGAGCAGTACTTC. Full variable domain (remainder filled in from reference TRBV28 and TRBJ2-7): DVKVTQSSRYLVKRTGEKVFLECVQDMDHENMFWYRQDPGLGLRLIYFSYDVKMKEKGDIPEGYSVSREKKERFSLILESASTNQTSMYLCASSFTIPRQRETYYEQYFGPGTRLTVT.

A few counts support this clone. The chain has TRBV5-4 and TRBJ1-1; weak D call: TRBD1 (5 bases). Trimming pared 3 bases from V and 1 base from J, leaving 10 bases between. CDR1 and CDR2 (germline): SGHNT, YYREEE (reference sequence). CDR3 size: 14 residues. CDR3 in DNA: TGTGCCAGCAGCTCTCAGGGAAAGAACACTGAAGCTTTCTTT. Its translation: CASSSQGKNTEAFF.

The DNA for the CDR3 is TGTGCCAGCACCTCGGGGAGGAGGATTCAGCCCCAGCATTTT. This gives the protein CASTSGRRIQPQHF. The J gene is TRBJ1-5, the V gene TRBV28; no definite D call. Germline-derived CDR1 and CDR2 are MDHEN and SYDVKM. The V end was cut by 7 bases, the J end by 6 bases, with 16 bases between. The CDR3 consists of 14 residues.

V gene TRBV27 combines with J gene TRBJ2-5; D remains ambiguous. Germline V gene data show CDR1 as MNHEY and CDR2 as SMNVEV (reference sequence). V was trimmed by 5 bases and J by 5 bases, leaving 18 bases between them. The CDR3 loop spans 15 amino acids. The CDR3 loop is CASSLGPSKYETQYF. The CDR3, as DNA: TGTGCCAGCAGTCTAGGTCCTAGTAAGTACGAGACCCAGTACTTC.